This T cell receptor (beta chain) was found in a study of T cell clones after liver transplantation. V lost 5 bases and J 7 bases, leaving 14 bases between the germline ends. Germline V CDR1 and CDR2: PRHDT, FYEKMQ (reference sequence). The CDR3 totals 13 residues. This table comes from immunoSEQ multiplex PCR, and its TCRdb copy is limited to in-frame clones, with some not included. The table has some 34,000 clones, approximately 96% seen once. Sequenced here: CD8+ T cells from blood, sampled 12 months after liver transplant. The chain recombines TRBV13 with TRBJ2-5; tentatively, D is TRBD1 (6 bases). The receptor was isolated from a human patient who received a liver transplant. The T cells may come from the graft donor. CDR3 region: CASSLGATGTQYF. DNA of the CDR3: TGTGCCAGCAGCCTGGGGGCCACAGGGACCCAGTACTTC.